The following is a T cell receptor (beta chain) sequence with its context. Its antigen is unidentified. Running of the assay took place at deep level. Method: immunoSEQ multiplex PCR; TCRdb's copy keeps in-frame clones and lacks some. The sample carries under 850,000 clones, almost 95% recorded once. The data stem from a study of shared clonotypes between healthy human individuals. Overall study results and limits: Donors were few, which limited the genetic and exposure-history diversity represented.

Positively selected for CCR7, the CD45RO-negative cells used as naive CD8 cells excluded terminally differentiated effector memory CD45RA+ cells. This CDR3 comprises 13 residues. With 0 bases removed from V and 6 bases from J, the gap between germline ends came to 10 bases. CDR1 is SGDLS, CDR2 YYNGEE, per germline. The sequence came from a young man in good health. The sequenced material came from naive CD8+ T cells sorted from blood. The rearrangement joins TRBV9 to TRBJ2-7; D is ambiguous. The CDR3 loop reads CASSVESYTEQYF. For the CDR3, the DNA is TGTGCCAGCAGCGTAGAAAGCTATACCGAGCAGTACTTC.